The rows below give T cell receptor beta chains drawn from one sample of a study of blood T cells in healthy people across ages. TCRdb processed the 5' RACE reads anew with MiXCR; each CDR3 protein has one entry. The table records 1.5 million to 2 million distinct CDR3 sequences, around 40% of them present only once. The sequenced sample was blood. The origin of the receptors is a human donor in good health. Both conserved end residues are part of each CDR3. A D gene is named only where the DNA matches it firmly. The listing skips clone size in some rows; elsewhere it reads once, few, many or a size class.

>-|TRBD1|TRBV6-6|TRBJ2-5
TGTGCCAGCAGTCCTCACAGGGGGTTCGGGGAGACCCAGTACTTC
CASSPHRGFGETQYF
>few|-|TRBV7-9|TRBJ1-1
TGTGCCAGCAGCCCCATAAATATCGACACGGCGGCTTTCTTT
CASSPINIDTAAFF
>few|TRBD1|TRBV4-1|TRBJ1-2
TGCGCCAGCAGCCAAGTACCGACAGGGATCAAGGGTTATGGCTACACCTTC
CASSQVPTGIKGYGYTF
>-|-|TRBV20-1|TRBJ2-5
TGCAGTGCTGCCAGTACAGGGTTAGAGACCCAGTACTTC
CSAASTGLETQYF
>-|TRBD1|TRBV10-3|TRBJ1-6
TGTGCCATCAGGACAGGGACCAATTCACCCCTCCACTTT
CAIRTGTNSPLHF
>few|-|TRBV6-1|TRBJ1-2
TGTGCCAGCAGTGAAGTTATGACGTCTAACTATGGCTACACCTTC
CASSEVMTSNYGYTF
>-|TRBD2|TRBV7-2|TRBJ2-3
TGTGCCAGCCAATTCGGACTAGCGGTCACAGATACGCAGTATTTT
CASQFGLAVTDTQYF
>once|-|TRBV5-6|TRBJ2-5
TGTGCCAGCAGCTTTTCACAGAGGACCGCCTACGAGCGGTACTTC
CASSFSQRTAYERYF
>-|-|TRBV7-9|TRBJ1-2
TGTGCCAGCAGCAAGGCATATGCAGTAAGACAGTATGGCTACACCTTC
CASSKAYAVRQYGYTF
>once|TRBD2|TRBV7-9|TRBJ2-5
TGTGCCAGCAGCTCCGGGACTAGTCAAAAGACCCAGTACTTC
CASSSGTSQKTQYF
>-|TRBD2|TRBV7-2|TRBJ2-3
TGTGCCAGCAGCTTACTAGCGGGGTCAGCCGGGGATACGCAGTATTTT
CASSLLAGSAGDTQYF
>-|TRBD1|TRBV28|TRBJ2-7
TGTGCCAGCAGTTTTGCCGGGACAGGGCTGTTCAACGAGCAGTACTTC
CASSFAGTGLFNEQYF
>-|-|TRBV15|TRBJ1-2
TGTGCCACCAGCACCGGTTGGGGGACCGACTATGGCTACACCTTC
CATSTGWGTDYGYTF
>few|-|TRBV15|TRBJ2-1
TGTGCCACCAGCAGAGATAGTAGCAGTGAGCAGTTCTTC
CATSRDSSSEQFF
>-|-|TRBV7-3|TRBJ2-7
TGTGCCAGCAGCTTGGCAGGGGAAGTGAGGTACGAGCAGTACTTC
CASSLAGEVRYEQYF
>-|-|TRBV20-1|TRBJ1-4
TGCAGTGCCACCAATGCACCAACTAATGAAAAACTGTTTTTT
CSATNAPTNEKLFF
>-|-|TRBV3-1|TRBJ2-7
TGTGCCAGCAGCCAAGAAAACAGAGCCCTTACCTACGGGCAGTACTTC
CASSQENRALTYGQYF
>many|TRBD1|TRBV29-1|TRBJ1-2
TGCAGCGTTAGAAAGGACAGGGCCTATGGCTACACCTTC
CSVRKDRAYGYTF
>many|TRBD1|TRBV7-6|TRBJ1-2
TGTGCCAGCAGCCGGACAGGGGTGGAGGGCTACACCTTC
CASSRTGVEGYTF
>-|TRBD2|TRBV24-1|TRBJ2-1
TGTACCACCAGTGATTTCAGCGGGGGGGCCGATGAGCAGTTCTTC
CTTSDFSGGADEQFF